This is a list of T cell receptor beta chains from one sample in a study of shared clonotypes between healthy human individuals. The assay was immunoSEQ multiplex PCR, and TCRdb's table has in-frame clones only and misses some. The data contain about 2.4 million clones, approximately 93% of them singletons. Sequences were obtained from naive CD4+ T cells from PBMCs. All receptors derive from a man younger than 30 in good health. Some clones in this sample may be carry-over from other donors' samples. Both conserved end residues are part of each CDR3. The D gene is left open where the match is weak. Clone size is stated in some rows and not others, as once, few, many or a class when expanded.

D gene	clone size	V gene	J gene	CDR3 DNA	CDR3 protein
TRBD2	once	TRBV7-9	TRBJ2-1	TGTGCCAGCAGGGGACTAGCGGGACGAAATGAGCAGTTCTTC	CASRGLAGRNEQFF
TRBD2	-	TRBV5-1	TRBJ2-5	TGCGCCAGCTTTAGCGGGAGGGCCGCAGAGACCCAGTACTTC	CASFSGRAAETQYF
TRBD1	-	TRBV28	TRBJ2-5	TGTGCCAGCAGTCGACCGACAGGGGGCAGGGAGACCCAGTACTTC	CASSRPTGGRETQYF
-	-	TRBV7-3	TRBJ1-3	TGTGCCAGCAGCTTAAACGAGGGGAACACCATATATTTT	CASSLNEGNTIYF
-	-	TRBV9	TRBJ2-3	TGTGCCAGCAGCCGCTTAGCGGCAAGCACAGATACGCAGTATTTT	CASSRLAASTDTQYF
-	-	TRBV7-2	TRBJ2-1	TGTGCCAGCAGCGCCCGATGGGGGTATGAGCAGTTCTTC	CASSARWGYEQFF
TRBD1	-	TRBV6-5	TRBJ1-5	TGTGCCAGCAGTAAGACAGGGGGAGGGAATCAGCCCCAGCATTTT	CASSKTGGGNQPQHF
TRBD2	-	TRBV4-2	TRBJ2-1	TGTGCCAGCAGCCAAGATCTCCGGGAGGGCCGCAATGAGCAGTTCTTC	CASSQDLREGRNEQFF
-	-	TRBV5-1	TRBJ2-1	TGCGCCAGCAGCTTACTAGTTTCGGGAAATGAGCAGTTCTTC	CASSLLVSGNEQFF
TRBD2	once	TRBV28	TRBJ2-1	TGTGCCAGCAGTCCGCCTGGACTAGCGGGGGTCCTTAATGAGCAGTTCTTC	CASSPPGLAGVLNEQFF
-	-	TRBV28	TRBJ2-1	TGTGCCAGCAGTTTGGGAGGCGGAGGCTACAATGAGCAGTTCTTC	CASSLGGGGYNEQFF
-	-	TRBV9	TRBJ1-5	TGTGCCAGCAGCGTTTTGCCCGCGGCGGGCCAGCCCCAGCATTTT	CASSVLPAAGQPQHF
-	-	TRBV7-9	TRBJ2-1	TGTGCCAGCAGCTTAAATAGGGGGAACAATGAGCAGTTCTTC	CASSLNRGNNEQFF
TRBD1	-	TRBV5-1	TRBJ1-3	TGCGCCAGCAGCGGAATCGGGACAGGGGGAAGCCCCATATATTTT	CASSGIGTGGSPIYF
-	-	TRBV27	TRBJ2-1	TGTGCCAGCAGTTTAGTGGGGGCCGGAGAGTTCTTC	CASSLVGAGEFF
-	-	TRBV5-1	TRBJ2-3	TGCGCCAGCAGCTCCGCAGCGTCAGATACGCAGTATTTT	CASSSAASDTQYF
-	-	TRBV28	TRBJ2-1	TGTGCCAGCATCCCGGGACTTAAATACAATGAGCAGTTCTTC	CASIPGLKYNEQFF
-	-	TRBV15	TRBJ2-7	TGTGCCACCAGCAGAGAGCTCGCGCATTCCTACGAGCAGTACTTC	CATSRELAHSYEQYF
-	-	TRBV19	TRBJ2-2	TGTGCCAGTAGTATAGTACGGCCGAACACCGGGGAGCTGTTTTTT	CASSIVRPNTGELFF
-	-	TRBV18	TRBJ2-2	TGTGCCAGCTCATCCCGACGGACCCTGAACACCGGGGAGCTGTTTTTT	CASSSRRTLNTGELFF